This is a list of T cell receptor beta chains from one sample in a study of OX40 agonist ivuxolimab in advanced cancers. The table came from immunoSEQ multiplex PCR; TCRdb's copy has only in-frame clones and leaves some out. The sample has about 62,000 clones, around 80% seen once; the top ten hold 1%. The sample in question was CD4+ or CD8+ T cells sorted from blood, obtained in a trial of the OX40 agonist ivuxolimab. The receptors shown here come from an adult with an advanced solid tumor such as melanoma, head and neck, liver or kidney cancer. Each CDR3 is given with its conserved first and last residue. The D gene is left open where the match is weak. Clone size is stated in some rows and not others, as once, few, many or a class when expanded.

CDR3 DNA: TGTGCCTGGGGCCTAGGACGGGTTAACACTGAAGCTTTCTTT
CDR3 protein: CAWGLGRVNTEAFF
clone size: .
V gene: TRBV30
D gene: .
J gene: TRBJ1-1

CDR3 DNA: TGTGCCAGCAGTTATCGGGAAGGAGAGACCCAGTACTTC
CDR3 protein: CASSYREGETQYF
clone size: few
V gene: TRBV6-5
D gene: .
J gene: TRBJ2-5

CDR3 DNA: TGTGCCAGCAGTTTCGGCGAGGGGCCCCCAGATACGCAGTATTTT
CDR3 protein: CASSFGEGPPDTQYF
clone size: .
V gene: TRBV5-6
D gene: .
J gene: TRBJ2-3

CDR3 DNA: TGTGCCAGCAGCGAAAGGACCTCTGGGGCCAACGTCCTGACTTTC
CDR3 protein: CASSERTSGANVLTF
clone size: .
V gene: TRBV27
D gene: .
J gene: TRBJ2-6

CDR3 DNA: TGTGCCAGCTCACGCCGCGACAGTAATTCACCCCTCCACTTT
CDR3 protein: CASSRRDSNSPLHF
clone size: .
V gene: TRBV18
D gene: .
J gene: TRBJ1-6

CDR3 DNA: TGTGCCACCCGTCCCGGGACAGCCTTCCTCTATGGCTACACCTTC
CDR3 protein: CATRPGTAFLYGYTF
clone size: .
V gene: TRBV15
D gene: TRBD1
J gene: TRBJ1-2

CDR3 DNA: TGTGCCAGCTCACAGATGCGTGAAGGTGAAGCTTTCTTT
CDR3 protein: CASSQMREGEAFF
clone size: .
V gene: TRBV18
D gene: .
J gene: TRBJ1-1

CDR3 DNA: TGTGCCAGCAGGGCAGGACAGGGGATCTACGAGCAGTACTTC
CDR3 protein: CASRAGQGIYEQYF
clone size: few
V gene: TRBV7-9
D gene: TRBD1
J gene: TRBJ2-7

CDR3 DNA: TGTGCCACCAGCAGAGATCCCTCGAGAGGCCGGGGTGAAAAACTGTTTTTT
CDR3 protein: CATSRDPSRGRGEKLFF
clone size: .
V gene: TRBV15
D gene: .
J gene: TRBJ1-4

CDR3 DNA: TGCGCCAGCAGACAGGCCGCCGGGGAGCTGTTTTTT
CDR3 protein: CASRQAAGELFF
clone size: .
V gene: TRBV5-1
D gene: .
J gene: TRBJ2-2

CDR3 DNA: TGTGCCAGTAAGGACTCGGAGAATGAAAAACTGTTTTTT
CDR3 protein: CASKDSENEKLFF
clone size: .
V gene: TRBV19
D gene: .
J gene: TRBJ1-4

CDR3 DNA: TGTGCCAGCAGCCGGACAGGGCTCGCAGATACGCAGTATTTT
CDR3 protein: CASSRTGLADTQYF
clone size: .
V gene: TRBV7-9
D gene: TRBD1
J gene: TRBJ2-3

CDR3 DNA: TGCGCCAGCAGCCAAGATGGCCAGGGAGAAGATACGCAGTATTTT
CDR3 protein: CASSQDGQGEDTQYF
clone size: .
V gene: TRBV4-3
D gene: .
J gene: TRBJ2-3

CDR3 DNA: TGTGCCAGCAGCTTAAGGCCGACTAGCGGGGAGGTCACAGATACGCAGTATTTT
CDR3 protein: CASSLRPTSGEVTDTQYF
clone size: .
V gene: TRBV7-2
D gene: TRBD2
J gene: TRBJ2-3

CDR3 DNA: TGTGCCAGCTCACCAGTCGGGCAAGCCCTCACAGATACGCAGTATTTT
CDR3 protein: CASSPVGQALTDTQYF
clone size: .
V gene: TRBV18
D gene: .
J gene: TRBJ2-3

CDR3 DNA: TGCGCCAGCAGCCAGGTCGCGGACTACACAGATACGCAGTATTTT
CDR3 protein: CASSQVADYTDTQYF
clone size: .
V gene: TRBV4-3
D gene: .
J gene: TRBJ2-3

CDR3 DNA: TGTGCCAGCAGCCTGATGGTAGTGCCACAAAGTCGGGCCAACGTCCCGACTTTC
CDR3 protein: CASSLMVVPQSRANVPTF
clone size: .
V gene: TRBV7-7
D gene: .
J gene: TRBJ2-6

CDR3 DNA: TGTGCCAGTAGGGGGGCACGACAGGGAGATGAAAAACTGTTTTTT
CDR3 protein: CASRGARQGDEKLFF
clone size: few
V gene: TRBV19
D gene: TRBD1
J gene: TRBJ1-4

CDR3 DNA: TGTGCCAGCAGCCAATCGAGGACTACTCAAGAGACCCAGTACTTC
CDR3 protein: CASSQSRTTQETQYF
clone size: .
V gene: TRBV16
D gene: .
J gene: TRBJ2-5

CDR3 DNA: TGTGCCAGCAATCCCGCCTCGGCAGGGTACAATGAGCAGTTCTTC
CDR3 protein: CASNPASAGYNEQFF
clone size: .
V gene: TRBV27
D gene: .
J gene: TRBJ2-1

CDR3 DNA: TGTGCCAGCAGTTACTCTAGGACAGGCGGACTAATGGGCTACACCTTC
CDR3 protein: CASSYSRTGGLMGYTF
clone size: .
V gene: TRBV6-5
D gene: TRBD1
J gene: TRBJ1-2

CDR3 DNA: TGTGCCAGCAGCTCCCCGGGACAGGGGGCCTACGAGCAGTACTTC
CDR3 protein: CASSSPGQGAYEQYF
clone size: .
V gene: TRBV7-2
D gene: TRBD1
J gene: TRBJ2-7

CDR3 DNA: TGTGCCAGCAGCTTGCGAGTCAGGGATGGCTACACCTTC
CDR3 protein: CASSLRVRDGYTF
clone size: few
V gene: TRBV5-4
D gene: .
J gene: TRBJ1-2

CDR3 DNA: TGCGCCAGCAGCCCGGCGCTGGGGACAGATACGCAGTATTTT
CDR3 protein: CASSPALGTDTQYF
clone size: .
V gene: TRBV4-3
D gene: .
J gene: TRBJ2-3

CDR3 DNA: TGCGCCAGCAGCCAAGATTGGGGCAGCAGTCTATCTCAGCAGTACTTC
CDR3 protein: CASSQDWGSSLSQQYF
clone size: .
V gene: TRBV4-1
D gene: .
J gene: TRBJ2-7

CDR3 DNA: TGCGCCAGCAGCACACGGATACAGGGGGTAACCCACTACGAGCAGTACTTC
CDR3 protein: CASSTRIQGVTHYEQYF
clone size: .
V gene: TRBV5-1
D gene: TRBD1
J gene: TRBJ2-7

CDR3 DNA: TGTGCCAGCAGCCCACGTGGCGGGGGCGTATCCTACGAGCAGTACTTC
CDR3 protein: CASSPRGGGVSYEQYF
clone size: .
V gene: TRBV7-2
D gene: .
J gene: TRBJ2-7

CDR3 DNA: TGTGCCAGCAGCGCCGCCTACGAGCAGTACTTC
CDR3 protein: CASSAAYEQYF
clone size: .
V gene: TRBV7-8
D gene: .
J gene: TRBJ2-7

CDR3 DNA: TGTGCCAGTACCCTCGCTACCTGGAACACTGAAGCTTTCTTT
CDR3 protein: CASTLATWNTEAFF
clone size: .
V gene: TRBV19
D gene: .
J gene: TRBJ1-1

CDR3 DNA: TGTGCCAGCAGCATGACTAGCTCTTACGGGGAGCTGTTTTTT
CDR3 protein: CASSMTSSYGELFF
clone size: .
V gene: TRBV6-4
D gene: TRBD2
J gene: TRBJ2-2

CDR3 DNA: TGCGCCAGCGGTCCGGGACAGGGATACTACAATGAGCAGTTCTTC
CDR3 protein: CASGPGQGYYNEQFF
clone size: .
V gene: TRBV5-1
D gene: TRBD1
J gene: TRBJ2-1

CDR3 DNA: TGTGCCAGTAGCCAACAGGGGCTCCTCTCTGGAAACACCATATATTTT
CDR3 protein: CASSQQGLLSGNTIYF
clone size: .
V gene: TRBV19
D gene: TRBD1
J gene: TRBJ1-3

CDR3 DNA: TGCAGTGCTAGGCCTCACGACGGCTACACCTTC
CDR3 protein: CSARPHDGYTF
clone size: .
V gene: TRBV20-1
D gene: .
J gene: TRBJ1-2

CDR3 DNA: TGCGCCAGCAGCTTACAAGGATACGAGCAGTACTTC
CDR3 protein: CASSLQGYEQYF
clone size: few
V gene: TRBV5-1
D gene: .
J gene: TRBJ2-7

CDR3 DNA: TGTGCCAGCAGTAAAGACAGGGGCGGCTACACCTTC
CDR3 protein: CASSKDRGGYTF
clone size: .
V gene: TRBV9
D gene: TRBD1
J gene: TRBJ1-2

CDR3 DNA: TGTGCCAGCAGTGTTCAGGGGTTCAACGAGCAGTACTTC
CDR3 protein: CASSVQGFNEQYF
clone size: .
V gene: TRBV6-1
D gene: .
J gene: TRBJ2-7